Each of the 11 T cell receptor beta chains below was sequenced from the same sample in a study of blood T cell repertoires in COVID-19. TCRdb keeps only in-frame clones here, not all; method: immunoSEQ multiplex PCR. This sample yields 250,000 to 300,000 clones, of which approximately 83% are seen a single time; approximately 2% belongs to the top ten. The material sequenced was PBMCs or T cells enriched from blood (not recorded which). These receptors all come from a woman aged 45-60 years who had recovered from COVID-19.

The gene calls are TRBV28 and TRBJ2-7, with 7 positions matching TRBD1. Looked up from germline, CDR1 is MDHEN and CDR2 is SYDVKM. The V gene end was trimmed by 7 bases and the J gene end by 2 bases; junction bases not matched to a gene: 11. CDR3 length: 15 residues. The DNA for the CDR3 is TGTGCCAGCACTAGTCTACCCACAGGGGCCTACGAGCAGTACTTC. This sequence encodes CASTSLPTGAYEQYF.

This clone showed up just once. The chain combines TRBV2 with TRBJ1-6; TRBD1 agrees at 7 bases. V lost 6 bases, J lost 0 bases, and 5 bases stayed unmatched. CDR1 is SNHLY, CDR2 FYNNEI, per germline. The CDR3 extends over 16 amino acids. The CDR3 DNA is TGTGCCAGCAGCTACAGGGGAAGCTCCTATAATTCACCCCTCCACTTT. The encoded protein is CASSYRGSSYNSPLHF.

The chain is built from TRBV9 and TRBJ2-1; 7 nucleotides match TRBD2. The CDR3 has 15 residues. Germline CDR1 is SGDLS and CDR2 is YYNGEE. V was clipped by 4 bases and J by 0 bases; unmatched bases: 4. This CDR3 is CASSNRDYSYNEQFF. In DNA, the CDR3 is TGTGCCAGCAGCAACCGGGACTACTCCTACAATGAGCAGTTCTTC.

V usage is TRBV19 and J usage is TRBJ2-7; TRBD2 might be the D (6 bases). This CDR3 spans 11 amino acids. V lost 10 bases and J lost 7, with 14 bases in between. Looked up from germline, CDR1 is LNHDA and CDR2 is SQIVND (reference sequence). CDR3 bases: TGTGCCACCCGGGACTTCAGGGAGCAGTACTTC. Translation gives CATRDFREQYF.

This chain joins TRBV7-8 and TRBJ2-5; D might be TRBD2 (5 bases). Trimming cost V 3 bases and J 2 bases, with 7 bases left between them. This CDR3 is built from 13 residues. Germline CDR1 reads SGHVS; CDR2 reads FQNEAQ. The DNA for the CDR3 is TGTGCCAGCAGCTTGGGAGATCAAGAGACCCAGTACTTC. Amino acid sequence: CASSLGDQETQYF.

This clone was detected a few times. The chain links TRBV19 to TRBJ1-5; D perhaps matches TRBD1 (6 bases). The V end lost 5 bases, the J end lost 0 bases, and 14 bases lay between the germline ends. CDR3 length: 16 residues. Germline assignment: CDR1 LNHDA and CDR2 SQIVND (reference sequence). The CDR3 region has the DNA TGTGCCAGTAGTCTTCGGACAGAATATAGCAATCAGCCCCAGCATTTT. This codes for CASSLRTEYSNQPQHF.

The J gene is TRBJ1-4, the V gene TRBV28; weak D call: TRBD1 (6 bases). Trimming stripped 2 bases from V and 7 bases from J, with 11 bases between. Per germline, CDR1 MDHEN and CDR2 SYDVKM. The CDR3 is made up of 14 amino acids. CDR3 region: CASSLGGRAEKLFF. CDR3 DNA: TGTGCCAGCAGTTTAGGGGGCAGGGCTGAAAAACTGTTTTTT.

J is TRBJ1-5 and V is TRBV27; 12 bases fit TRBD1. This CDR3 comprises 16 residues. After removal of 2 bases from V and 6 bases from J, the junction contained 5 bases not matched to a gene. Germline V gene lookup returns CDR1 MNHEY and CDR2 SMNVEV (reference sequence). The CDR3 coding sequence is TGTGCCAGCAGTTTAGGGGGACAGGGGGCCGGTCAGCCCCAGCATTTT. Its translation is CASSLGGQGAGQPQHF.

The V gene is TRBV28, the J gene TRBJ2-3, with 9 bases that match TRBD2. The V and J ends lost 2 bases and 2 bases, in that order; junction bases with no gene match: 17. The CDR3 loop spans 20 amino acids. Germline V CDR1 and CDR2: MDHEN, SYDVKM. The CDR3 DNA reads as TGTGCCAGCAGTTTACCTTTCGGCGGGAGGGCAAGAAAGGACACAGATACGCAGTATTTT. This sequence encodes CASSLPFGGRARKDTDTQYF. The whole variable domain, remainder taken from reference TRBV28 and TRBJ2-3, is DVKVTQSSRYLVKRTGEKVFLECVQDMDHENMFWYRQDPGLGLRLIYFSYDVKMKEKGDIPEGYSVSREKKERFSLILESASTNQTSMYLCASSLPFGGRARKDTDTQYFGPGTRLTVL.

This clone was counted once. The CDR3 sequence: CASSPMGQINQPQHF. Here the CDR3 DNA reads TGTGCCAGCAGTCCCATGGGACAGATCAATCAGCCCCAGCATTTT. The chain has TRBV28 and TRBJ1-5, with 7 bases fitting TRBD1. The CDR3 sequence is 15 residues long. In germline, CDR1 is MDHEN, CDR2 SYDVKM. J gave up 3 bases and V 5 bases, and 7 bases lay outside the gene matches.

The DNA for the CDR3 is TGTGCCAGCAGCTGGCGCAGGAGCGGGAGAGGCAAAAACATTCAGTACTTC. This sequence encodes CASSWRRSGRGKNIQYF. The chain joins TRBV3-1 (or the pseudogene TRBV3-2) to TRBJ2-4; 8 positions agree with TRBD2. The V and J ends lost 5 bases and 3 bases, in that order; junction bases with no gene match: 12. Germline CDR1 and CDR2: LGHDT and YNNKEL (reference sequence). The CDR3 has 17 amino acids.